A selection of T cell receptor beta chains follows, all from one sample in a study of persistence of HIV-infected CD4 T cells. Antigens for these TCRs are unknown. Some clones are missing from TCRdb's copy, which holds only in-frame ones; the method was immunoSEQ multiplex PCR. The table lists approximately 30,000 clones, about 80% of them singletons. Sequencing used CD4+ T cells sorted from PBMCs after roughly 18-hour stimulation, obtained from a patient who received antiretroviral therapy. Source of these receptors: an adult woman with HIV who was CMV-seropositive. Both conserved end residues are part of each CDR3. D genes are given only for firm matches. Expanded clones get a size class; other rows say once, few or many, or leave the size out.

abundance,len,d_gene,j_gene,v_gene,CDR3aa,CDR3nt
.,17,.,TRBJ2-2,TRBV3-1/TRBV3-2,CASSPPKARARTGELFF,TGTGCCAGCAGCCCTCCAAAAGCACGGGCTCGCACCGGGGAGCTGTTTTTT
.,12,.,TRBJ1-2,TRBV5-6,CASSSGTSGYTF,TGTGCCAGCAGCTCCGGGACTTCTGGCTACACCTTC
few,13,.,TRBJ1-1,TRBV6-5,CASRLEGMTEAFF,TGTGCCAGCAGGCTGGAGGGAATGACTGAAGCTTTCTTT
.,14,.,TRBJ1-3,TRBV11-3,CASSLGQSGNTIYF,TGTGCCAGCAGCTTAGGACAGTCTGGAAACACCATATATTTT
.,14,.,TRBJ2-5,TRBV5-1,CASSLGSVQETQYF,TGCGCCAGCAGCTTGGGGTCAGTCCAAGAGACCCAGTACTTC
.,12,.,TRBJ2-1,TRBV29-1,CSVEGGYNEQFF,TGCAGCGTTGAAGGGGGGTACAATGAGCAGTTCTTC
once,18,.,TRBJ2-3,TRBV5-4,CASSLGGIKVRGTDTQYF,TGTGCCAGCAGCTTGGGGGGAATTAAGGTCCGGGGCACAGATACGCAGTATTTT
.,17,TRBD2,TRBJ2-1,TRBV7-2,CASSPRLTSRSYNEQFF,TGTGCCAGCAGCCCCAGGTTGACTAGCCGCTCCTACAATGAGCAGTTCTTC
.,14,TRBD1,TRBJ1-1,TRBV3-1/TRBV3-2,CASSQTGRFTEAFF,TGTGCCAGCAGCCAGACAGGGCGGTTCACTGAAGCTTTCTTT
once,14,.,TRBJ2-5,TRBV5-1,CASSLGQGKETQYF,TGCGCCAGCAGCTTGGGGCAGGGTAAAGAGACCCAGTACTTC
.,15,.,TRBJ1-4,TRBV3-1/TRBV3-2,CASSQGDATNEKLFF,TGTGCCAGCAGCCAGGGAGATGCAACTAATGAAAAACTGTTTTTT
.,14,.,TRBJ1-1,TRBV29-1,CSVRQGATDTEAFF,TGCAGCGTTAGGCAGGGTGCTACGGACACTGAAGCTTTCTTT
once,13,TRBD1,TRBJ2-5,TRBV9,CASSAGGLETQYF,TGTGCCAGCAGCGCAGGGGGTTTGGAGACCCAGTACTTC
.,16,.,TRBJ1-4,TRBV7-2,CASRPFASATNEKLFF,TGTGCCAGCAGGCCGTTCGCCTCTGCAACTAATGAAAAACTGTTTTTT
.,14,.,TRBJ1-2,TRBV2,CASTIGRTVGGYTF,TGTGCCAGCACGATAGGGCGGACAGTCGGTGGCTACACCTTC
.,15,TRBD1,TRBJ1-2,TRBV7-2,CASSPGTGGNYGYTF,TGTGCCAGCAGCCCAGGGACAGGGGGGAACTATGGCTACACCTTC
.,15,.,TRBJ2-7,TRBV9,CASSVATAGYDEQYF,TGTGCCAGCAGCGTAGCTACCGCAGGGTACGACGAGCAGTACTTC
once,15,TRBD1,TRBJ1-6,TRBV6-5,CATTQGAAGDSPLHF,TGTGCCACCACACAGGGGGCTGCGGGGGATTCACCCCTCCACTTT
.,14,.,TRBJ1-6,TRBV5-1,CASSRGRDNSPLHF,TGCGCCAGCAGCCGGGGGAGGGATAATTCACCCCTCCACTTT